The 20 T cell receptor beta chains given below trace back to one sample, sequenced in a study of cytomegalovirus exposure and HLA in healthy donors (dated by TCRdb to about 2017). Libraries were built with the immunoSEQ multiplex PCR assay. For the multiplex PCR, a mixture combining 60 forward primers for TCR Vbeta segments and 13 reverse primers for TCR Jbeta segments was used. TCRdb took this table from immuneACCESS and kept in-frame rearrangements with V and J called. Such tables lack part of the clones; where checked against another copy, unresolved V genes explain under half of the gap, and the rest is unexplained. The sample table records approximately 200,000 clones; 65% to 85% of these occur just once. The ten most abundant clones make up over 1.5% of the sample. The sequenced sample consisted of PBMCs. Source of these receptors: a woman aged 18-29 years in good health and CMV-seronegative.

This sequence joins TRBV28 and TRBJ2-7; D might be TRBD1 (6 bases). The CDR3 consists of 15 residues. Trimming removed 6 bases at V and 6 bases at J, with 21 bases between. CDR1 and CDR2 from the germline V gene are MDHEN and SYDVKM. The CDR3 DNA reads as TGTGCCAGCAGAAAACCGGGACAATCGTCCCGCGAGCAGTACTTC. Its translation is CASRKPGQSSREQYF.

This sequence joins TRBV9 and TRBJ2-2, with TRBD2 matching 9 bases. Germline V gene lookup returns CDR1 SGDLS and CDR2 YYNGEE. The trim removed 5 bases at V and 8 bases at J, leaving 4 bases unmatched. The CDR3 extends over 13 amino acids. CDR3 loop: CASRSGGKGELFF. CDR3 DNA: TGTGCCAGCAGGAGCGGGGGGAAGGGGGAGCTGTTTTTT. Variable domain in full (rest from reference TRBV9 and TRBJ2-2): DSGVTQTPKHLITATGQRVTLRCSPRSGDLSVYWYQQSLDQGLQFLIQYYNGEERAKGNILERFSAQQFPDLHSELNLSSLELGDSALYFCASRSGGKGELFFGEGSRLTVL.

This sequence joins TRBV28 and TRBJ2-5; D perhaps matches TRBD2 (5 bases). CDR3 length: 13 amino acids. CDR1 and CDR2 from the germline V gene are MDHEN and SYDVKM. With 3 bases removed from V and 5 bases from J, the gap between germline ends came to 10 bases. The CDR3 loop reads CASSFGVLETQYF. The CDR3 DNA is TGTGCCAGCAGTTTCGGGGTTTTGGAGACCCAGTACTTC.

The chain is built from TRBV19 and TRBJ2-7; 9 bases match TRBD1. The CDR3 runs 14 residues. Per germline, CDR1 LNHDA and CDR2 SQIVND (reference sequence). The V and J ends lost 4 bases and 3 bases, in that order; junction bases with no gene match: 4. CDR3 protein: CASSTPGQGYEQYF. The DNA for the CDR3 is TGTGCCAGTAGTACCCCGGGACAGGGCTACGAGCAGTACTTC.

The gene calls are TRBV14 and TRBJ2-3; D ambiguous. V lost 3 bases to trimming and J lost 5 bases, with 9 bases between them. CDR3 length equals 13 residues. Germline V lookup: CDR1 SGHDN, CDR2 FVKESK. CDR3 bases: TGTGCCAGCAGCCAGTACCAGGAAGATACGCAGTATTTT. Translated, it gives CASSQYQEDTQYF.

This chain connects TRBV27 to TRBJ1-3, with unresolved D. V lost 3 bases and J lost 0, with 3 bases in between. Germline CDR1 reads MNHEY; CDR2 reads SMNVEV (reference sequence). The CDR3 spans 13 residues. Here the CDR3 DNA reads TGTGCCAGCAGTTTGGCCTCTGGAAACACCATATATTTT. Residues: CASSLASGNTIYF.

V usage is TRBV5-1 and J usage is TRBJ1-3, with D uncertain. In germline, CDR1 is SGHRS, CDR2 YFSETQ. V was cut by 4 bases and J by 8 bases, with 16 bases left in between. CDR3 size: 14 residues. The CDR3 DNA sequence: TGCGCCAGCAGCCCGAGACAAACCCCGGACACCATATATTTT. It yields the protein CASSPRQTPDTIYF.

The V call is TRBV7-2, the J call TRBJ1-4, with 10 nucleotides matching TRBD1. Germline assignment: CDR1 SGHTA and CDR2 FQGNSA. J was trimmed by 8 bases and V by 4 bases; bases with no gene match: 10. The CDR3 is made up of 16 amino acids. The CDR3 reads CASSSGTGDWQEKLFF. CDR3 coding DNA: TGTGCCAGCAGCTCCGGGACAGGGGATTGGCAGGAAAAACTGTTTTTT.

This clone has more than one count but fewer than ten. V gene TRBV6-5 combines with J gene TRBJ2-1, with TRBD2 identical over 13 bases. This CDR3 comprises 15 residues. V lost 6 bases and J lost 5; bases outside the gene matches: 4. The V gene's germline CDR1 is MNHEY and CDR2 SVGAGI. This CDR3 is CASSTGLAGHNEQFF. The CDR3 DNA reads TGTGCCAGCAGCACGGGACTAGCGGGGCACAATGAGCAGTTCTTC.

The chain carries TRBV6-5 and TRBJ1-6, with TRBD1 matching 8 bases. CDR3 length: 15 amino acids. Germline CDR1 and CDR2: MNHEY and SVGAGI. With V trimmed by 4 bases and J by 2 bases, 1 base remained unmatched. In DNA, the CDR3 is TGTGCCAGCAGTTGGGGACAGGCCTATAATTCACCCCTCCACTTT. Its translation is CASSWGQAYNSPLHF.

The genes are TRBV27 and TRBJ2-7, with D tentatively TRBD1 (5 bases). In germline, CDR1 is MNHEY, CDR2 SMNVEV (reference sequence). The V gene lost 6 bases and the J gene lost 4 bases, with 16 bases spanning the gap. The CDR3 contains 14 residues. The CDR3 DNA reads as TGTGCCAGCAGCTCGGCACTTGACAGATACGAGCAGTACTTC. This sequence encodes CASSSALDRYEQYF.

The V gene is TRBV19, the J gene TRBJ2-7; the D gene is possibly TRBD1 (5 bases). Germline V gene lookup returns CDR1 LNHDA and CDR2 SQIVND (reference sequence). The CDR3 runs to 15 residues. V lost 3 bases and J 2 bases, leaving 14 bases between the germline ends. The CDR3 is CASSIGADRPYEQYF. Here the CDR3 DNA reads TGTGCCAGTAGTATTGGGGCCGACCGACCCTACGAGCAGTACTTC.

In this sample, this clone turned up a few times. This chain links TRBV6-5 with TRBJ2-3; no reliable D call. CDR3 length: 14 amino acids. Between the trimmed V and J ends, which lost 0 bases and 4 bases, there was a span of 8 bases. Germline-derived CDR1 and CDR2 are MNHEY and SVGAGI. The CDR3 spells CASSYSVGADTQYF. In nucleotides, the CDR3 is TGTGCCAGCAGTTACTCCGTCGGAGCAGATACGCAGTATTTT.

The chain employs TRBV6-1 and TRBJ1-1; 9 bases align to TRBD1. Losses at the gene ends were 5 bases for V and 10 bases for J; bases not matched to a gene: 5. Germline CDR1 is MNHNS and CDR2 is SASEGT. The CDR3 loop spans 12 amino acids. Here the CDR3 DNA reads TGTGCCAGCAGTCGGGACAGGGAAACAGCTTTCTTT. It encodes CASSRDRETAFF.

The chain recombines TRBV29-1 with TRBJ1-2; TRBD1 matches at 12 bases. V lost 1 base and J lost 1; bases outside the gene matches: 13. There are 19 residues in the CDR3. Germline CDR1 is SQVTM and CDR2 is ANQGSEA. The CDR3 DNA reads as TGCAGCGTTGAAGGGGGAACCGGGACAGGGGGCGAGGATAACTATGGCTACACCTTC. This encodes CSVEGGTGTGGEDNYGYTF.

The chain uses TRBV27 and TRBJ2-5, with 8 bases identical to TRBD1. CDR1 and CDR2 (germline): MNHEY, SMNVEV (reference sequence). V dropped 7 bases and J dropped 5; count of bases not matched to a gene: 12. The CDR3 contains 15 residues. In nucleotides, the CDR3 is TGTGCCAGCAAGGATAGGTGGCAGGGGGCTGAGACCCAGTACTTC. The encoded protein is CASKDRWQGAETQYF.

This clone was found once. The rearrangement links TRBV7-9 to TRBJ2-2; tentatively, D is TRBD2 (6 bases). Germline CDR1 is SEHNR and CDR2 is FQNEAQ (reference sequence). The CDR3 is 18 amino acids. The germline V and J ends were trimmed by 1 base and 1 base, with 16 bases remaining between them. The CDR3 sequence: CASSLVQMLAVNTGELFF. The CDR3 DNA reads as TGTGCCAGCAGCTTAGTTCAGATGTTAGCGGTGAACACCGGGGAGCTGTTTTTT.

The gene calls are TRBV13 and TRBJ2-3; TRBD2 agrees at 8 bases. The CDR3 consists of 16 residues. Germline lookup yields CDR1 PRHDT and CDR2 FYEKMQ (reference sequence). Unmatched junction bases numbered 6, after V lost 2 bases and J lost 2 bases. The CDR3 DNA reads TGTGCCAGCAGCTTAAGCCCAGCGGGAGTCACAGATACGCAGTATTTT. Protein sequence: CASSLSPAGVTDTQYF.

The chain is built from TRBV7-3 and TRBJ1-1; possibly TRBD1 for D (5 bases). V lost 10 bases and J lost 1, with 10 bases in between. This CDR3 comprises 12 residues. Germline CDR1 reads SGHTA; CDR2 reads FQGTGA. The CDR3 protein is CATRGANTEAFF. DNA for the CDR3: TGTGCCACCAGAGGGGCGAACACTGAAGCTTTCTTT.

The chain couples TRBV29-1 to TRBJ1-2; D gene ambiguous. The V end was cut by 2 bases, the J end by 2 bases, with 18 bases between. This CDR3 spans 16 amino acids. Germline V CDR1 and CDR2: SQVTM, ANQGSEA. CDR3 sequence: CSVEPTRRSWNYGYTF. The CDR3 DNA follows: TGCAGCGTTGAACCAACCCGCAGGTCCTGGAACTATGGCTACACCTTC.